A selection of T cell receptor beta chains follows, all from one sample in a study of regulatory T cells. Produced via immunoSEQ multiplex PCR; TCRdb's table is partial and in-frame only. Of approximately 20,000 clones in the sample, 80% to 95% were seen once. Sequencing was done on a sample of CD8+ T cells sorted from blood. These receptors were collected from a child aged 2 to 10 with CD3G deficiency. CDR3s include the opening cysteine and the closing phenylalanine or tryptophan. Each record gives: clone size, V gene, D gene, J gene, CDR3 DNA, CDR3 protein. A D gene is named only where the DNA matches it firmly. Clone size is stated in some rows and not others, as once, few, many or a class when expanded.

abundance: NA; v_gene: TRBV10-3; d_gene: TRBD2; j_gene: TRBJ2-6; CDR3nt: TGTGCCACGACTAGCGGGGGGATCTCTGGGGCCAACGTCCTGACTTTC; CDR3aa: CATTSGGISGANVLTF
abundance: NA; v_gene: TRBV10-3; d_gene: NA; j_gene: TRBJ1-2; CDR3nt: TGTGCCATCAGTGAAAGTGGGGCCGCCTATGGCTACACCTTC; CDR3aa: CAISESGAAYGYTF
abundance: once; v_gene: TRBV28; d_gene: TRBD1; j_gene: TRBJ2-2; CDR3nt: TGTGCCAGCAGTTCCCGGGACAGGGGGCTTGGCGGGGAGCTGTTTTTT; CDR3aa: CASSSRDRGLGGELFF
abundance: NA; v_gene: TRBV27; d_gene: NA; j_gene: TRBJ1-1; CDR3nt: TGTGCCAGCAGTTCCAGTAGAAACACTGAAGCTTTCTTT; CDR3aa: CASSSSRNTEAFF
abundance: NA; v_gene: TRBV20-1; d_gene: NA; j_gene: TRBJ2-5; CDR3nt: TGCAGTGCGCCAACTTTTGGGACCCAGTACTTC; CDR3aa: CSAPTFGTQYF
abundance: NA; v_gene: TRBV28; d_gene: NA; j_gene: TRBJ1-2; CDR3nt: TGTGCTGCAAGGGCAGGGGAAGGTTCCAACTATGGCTACACCTTC; CDR3aa: CAARAGEGSNYGYTF
abundance: NA; v_gene: TRBV28; d_gene: NA; j_gene: TRBJ1-5; CDR3nt: TGTGCCAGCAGTTTCGTTGGGTCCAACCAGCCCCAGCATTTT; CDR3aa: CASSFVGSNQPQHF
abundance: NA; v_gene: TRBV11-2; d_gene: NA; j_gene: TRBJ2-7; CDR3nt: TGTGCCAGCAGCTTAGGTTCGTCGGCCTACGAGCAGTACTTC; CDR3aa: CASSLGSSAYEQYF
abundance: NA; v_gene: TRBV10-2; d_gene: NA; j_gene: TRBJ1-5; CDR3nt: TGCGCCAGCAGTGAGGCGAGCAATCAGCCCCAGCATTTT; CDR3aa: CASSEASNQPQHF
abundance: NA; v_gene: TRBV28; d_gene: NA; j_gene: TRBJ1-5; CDR3nt: TGTGCCAGCAGTTTCTTGGGCAGTTTCACAGGTCAGCCCCAGCATTTT; CDR3aa: CASSFLGSFTGQPQHF
abundance: once; v_gene: TRBV5-1; d_gene: NA; j_gene: TRBJ2-2; CDR3nt: TGCGCCAGCAAAAATAGCGGGACAGCGACTTCCGGGGAGCTGTTTTTT; CDR3aa: CASKNSGTATSGELFF
abundance: NA; v_gene: TRBV7-9; d_gene: NA; j_gene: TRBJ2-1; CDR3nt: TGTGCCAGCAGCTCCTTCCGGGACCACTACAATGAGCAGTTCTTC; CDR3aa: CASSSFRDHYNEQFF
abundance: NA; v_gene: TRBV7-8; d_gene: NA; j_gene: TRBJ2-2; CDR3nt: TGTGCCAGCCGCTTAGACAGAAACTCGAACACCGGGGAGCTGTTTTTT; CDR3aa: CASRLDRNSNTGELFF
abundance: NA; v_gene: TRBV7-8; d_gene: NA; j_gene: TRBJ2-3; CDR3nt: TGTGCCAGCAGACTCACGAGTAGCGGACGCACAGATACGCAGTATTTT; CDR3aa: CASRLTSSGRTDTQYF
abundance: NA; v_gene: TRBV28; d_gene: NA; j_gene: TRBJ2-7; CDR3nt: TGTGCCAGCAGTTTTTGGGGATTCGAGCAGTACTTC; CDR3aa: CASSFWGFEQYF
abundance: once; v_gene: TRBV5-1; d_gene: NA; j_gene: TRBJ2-7; CDR3nt: TGCGCCAGCCGGCCCGGACTGCAAACCTACGAGCAGTACTTC; CDR3aa: CASRPGLQTYEQYF
abundance: NA; v_gene: TRBV5-5; d_gene: NA; j_gene: TRBJ2-1; CDR3nt: TGTGCCAGCAGCTTGGGGGGGACTTTTTACAATGAGCAGTTCTTC; CDR3aa: CASSLGGTFYNEQFF
abundance: NA; v_gene: TRBV5-1; d_gene: NA; j_gene: TRBJ2-1; CDR3nt: TGCGCCAGCAGCTTCCTAGGCAATGAGCAGTTCTTC; CDR3aa: CASSFLGNEQFF
abundance: NA; v_gene: TRBV13; d_gene: NA; j_gene: TRBJ2-3; CDR3nt: TGTGCCAGCAGCTTCGGGGGCACTAGCACAGATACGCAGTATTTT; CDR3aa: CASSFGGTSTDTQYF
abundance: NA; v_gene: TRBV6-6; d_gene: NA; j_gene: TRBJ2-7; CDR3nt: TGTGCCAGCAGACCCGGGACTCTCCTCGAGCAGTACTTC; CDR3aa: CASRPGTLLEQYF
abundance: once; v_gene: TRBV6-1; d_gene: TRBD1; j_gene: TRBJ2-7; CDR3nt: TGTGCCAGCAGTGGAAGTCCCGGACAGGCTTTCTACGAGCAGTACTTC; CDR3aa: CASSGSPGQAFYEQYF
abundance: once; v_gene: TRBV6-1; d_gene: NA; j_gene: TRBJ2-6; CDR3nt: TGTGCCAGCAGTGATTACGTCTCTGGGGCCAACGTCCTGACTTTC; CDR3aa: CASSDYVSGANVLTF
abundance: few; v_gene: TRBV6-1; d_gene: NA; j_gene: TRBJ2-7; CDR3nt: TGTGCCAGCAGTTTTTCCTACGAGCAGTACTTC; CDR3aa: CASSFSYEQYF
abundance: once; v_gene: TRBV6-1; d_gene: NA; j_gene: TRBJ2-7; CDR3nt: TGTGCCAGCAGTGAAGTTCTAACTTACGAGCAGTACTTC; CDR3aa: CASSEVLTYEQYF
abundance: NA; v_gene: TRBV28; d_gene: NA; j_gene: TRBJ1-6; CDR3nt: TGTGCCAGCAGACCGGGGAAGACAGATTCACCCCTCCACTTT; CDR3aa: CASRPGKTDSPLHF
abundance: NA; v_gene: TRBV5-1; d_gene: NA; j_gene: TRBJ2-2; CDR3nt: TGCGCCAGCAGCCCTAACGACTCCGGGGAGCTGTTTTTT; CDR3aa: CASSPNDSGELFF
abundance: once; v_gene: TRBV27; d_gene: NA; j_gene: TRBJ2-7; CDR3nt: TGTGCCAGCAGTTTATCAGCTCTAGGGGAGCAGTACTTC; CDR3aa: CASSLSALGEQYF
abundance: NA; v_gene: TRBV6-6; d_gene: NA; j_gene: TRBJ2-5; CDR3nt: TGTGCCAGCAGTCCCCCCGGGGACTGGGTGACCCAGTACTTC; CDR3aa: CASSPPGDWVTQYF
abundance: NA; v_gene: TRBV28; d_gene: NA; j_gene: TRBJ2-7; CDR3nt: TGTGCCAGCAGTTTAAGGGGGATTTCCTACGAGCAGTACTTC; CDR3aa: CASSLRGISYEQYF
abundance: NA; v_gene: TRBV27; d_gene: TRBD2; j_gene: TRBJ2-7; CDR3nt: TGTGCCAGCAGCCCTGGGGGGGGCTACGAGCAGTACTTC; CDR3aa: CASSPGGGYEQYF
abundance: once; v_gene: TRBV12-2; d_gene: NA; j_gene: TRBJ2-7; CDR3nt: TGTGCAAGTCGCTTAGGTATTATAAGAGCATACGAGCAGTACTTC; CDR3aa: CASRLGIIRAYEQYF
abundance: NA; v_gene: TRBV6-1; d_gene: NA; j_gene: TRBJ1-1; CDR3nt: TGTGCCAGCAAGATAAACGCTGAAGCTTTCTTT; CDR3aa: CASKINAEAFF
abundance: few; v_gene: TRBV28; d_gene: NA; j_gene: TRBJ2-1; CDR3nt: TGTGCCAGCAGTTTAGTATCGGGTGAGCAGTTCTTC; CDR3aa: CASSLVSGEQFF
abundance: NA; v_gene: TRBV7-9; d_gene: NA; j_gene: TRBJ1-4; CDR3nt: TGTGCCAGCAGCGTACCGGGACGAATCCTTGAAAAACTGTTTTTT; CDR3aa: CASSVPGRILEKLFF
abundance: once; v_gene: TRBV28; d_gene: NA; j_gene: TRBJ2-7; CDR3nt: TGTGCCAGCAGTTTACGGCACAGCCACGCTAGCTACGAGCAGTACTTC; CDR3aa: CASSLRHSHASYEQYF
abundance: NA; v_gene: TRBV4-1; d_gene: NA; j_gene: TRBJ1-4; CDR3nt: TGCGCCAGCAGCTCGACAGTGACAAAAACTAATGAAAAACTGTTTTTT; CDR3aa: CASSSTVTKTNEKLFF
abundance: NA; v_gene: TRBV6-6; d_gene: NA; j_gene: TRBJ1-1; CDR3nt: TGTGCCAGCAGTTACGGGACTACCGAAGCTTTCTTT; CDR3aa: CASSYGTTEAFF
abundance: NA; v_gene: TRBV6-5; d_gene: NA; j_gene: TRBJ2-7; CDR3nt: TGTGCCAGCTCTTTGGTACAGGGATCCCACGAGCAGTACTTC; CDR3aa: CASSLVQGSHEQYF
abundance: NA; v_gene: TRBV7-6; d_gene: NA; j_gene: TRBJ2-5; CDR3nt: TGTGCCAGCAGCTTGGGGCCAGGGGAGTTCCAAGAGACCCAGTACTTC; CDR3aa: CASSLGPGEFQETQYF
abundance: NA; v_gene: TRBV6-1; d_gene: NA; j_gene: TRBJ2-7; CDR3nt: TGTGCCAGCCGCATGGGGGGATCCTACGAGCAGTACTTC; CDR3aa: CASRMGGSYEQYF
abundance: NA; v_gene: TRBV18; d_gene: NA; j_gene: TRBJ2-7; CDR3nt: TGTGCCAGCTCACCATCGGGCAGGGCGGGCTACGAGCAGTACTTC; CDR3aa: CASSPSGRAGYEQYF
abundance: NA; v_gene: TRBV6-1; d_gene: NA; j_gene: TRBJ1-2; CDR3nt: TGTGCCAGCAGTGTTCACCCATCTGGGGGCTACACCTTC; CDR3aa: CASSVHPSGGYTF
abundance: NA; v_gene: TRBV28; d_gene: NA; j_gene: TRBJ2-7; CDR3nt: TGTGCCAGCAGTTCGCCCTGGACAGCCTACGAGCAGTACTTC; CDR3aa: CASSSPWTAYEQYF
abundance: NA; v_gene: TRBV7-9; d_gene: TRBD1; j_gene: TRBJ2-7; CDR3nt: TGTGCCAGCAGCCCCGAAAACAGGGGAGCCTACGAGCAGTACTTC; CDR3aa: CASSPENRGAYEQYF
abundance: NA; v_gene: TRBV28; d_gene: NA; j_gene: TRBJ2-2; CDR3nt: TGTGCCAGCAGTTTTCAGCGGAACACCGGGGAGCTGTTTTTT; CDR3aa: CASSFQRNTGELFF
abundance: NA; v_gene: TRBV19; d_gene: NA; j_gene: TRBJ1-1; CDR3nt: TGTGCCAGTAGTGTCGCCAGGGGAGCTGAAGCTTTCTTT; CDR3aa: CASSVARGAEAFF
abundance: NA; v_gene: TRBV28; d_gene: NA; j_gene: TRBJ2-7; CDR3nt: TGTGCCAGCAGTTCCAGGGACAACTACGAGCAGTACTTC; CDR3aa: CASSSRDNYEQYF
abundance: NA; v_gene: TRBV7-9; d_gene: NA; j_gene: TRBJ1-4; CDR3nt: TGTGCCAGCAGCCGAGGATCGAGCTCGGGGGGTGAAAAACTGTTTTTT; CDR3aa: CASSRGSSSGGEKLFF
abundance: NA; v_gene: TRBV28; d_gene: TRBD2; j_gene: TRBJ2-3; CDR3nt: TGTGCCAGCAGTTTAGGGAGGGCCGGGGATACGCAGTATTTT; CDR3aa: CASSLGRAGDTQYF
abundance: NA; v_gene: TRBV6-1; d_gene: NA; j_gene: TRBJ1-1; CDR3nt: TGTGCCAGCAGTGAACGAGCCCGGGATGGCAGGAGGGCGGTTGAAGCTTTCTTT; CDR3aa: CASSERARDGRRAVEAFF
abundance: NA; v_gene: TRBV7-9; d_gene: NA; j_gene: TRBJ2-7; CDR3nt: TGTGCCAGCAGCTTGGGGCCGGGGGAGCAGTACTTC; CDR3aa: CASSLGPGEQYF